The T cell receptor (beta chain) described here comes from a study of Ad26.COV2.S vaccination and SARS-CoV-2 variants. Across the whole study: Participant was drawn from the COV1001 Ad26.COV2.S trial arm. Ad26.COV2.S, an intramuscular injection, was given once or twice 56 days apart. Overall study results and limits: The study found higher spike-specific TCR breadth in vaccine than placebo recipients. Vaccine and placebo recipients had comparable breadth of non-spike TCRs.

The treatment is: 15 to 20 received Ad26.COV2.S at low or high dose, single or two shots; about 5 received placebo; per-sample allocation not given. Vaccine and placebo recipients were sampled on day 63 after the first injection. The assay was immunoSEQ multiplex PCR, and TCRdb's table has in-frame clones only and misses some. The table has around 340,000 clones, roughly 90% seen once; the top ten hold around 10%. Regarding this clone: The antigen is undetermined.

Looked up from germline, CDR1 is SGHNT and CDR2 is YYREEE (reference sequence). The CDR3 runs to 18 residues. V was clipped by 0 bases and J by 2 bases; unmatched bases: 10. Sequencing used peripheral blood, obtained in a trial of Ad26.COV2.S vaccine versus placebo. The sequence derives from a person aged 18-60 years who received the Ad26.COV2.S COVID-19 vaccine or a placebo. The chain has TRBV5-4 and TRBJ2-4; 8 bases map to TRBD2. CDR3 sequence: CASSLAGGAGSTKNIQYF. The CDR3 bases are TGTGCCAGCAGCTTGGCCGGGGGGGCGGGATCGACCAAAAACATTCAGTACTTC.